Below, one T cell receptor (beta chain) is given with its context. Its antigen is not known. These patients had recovered from COVID-19 ranging mild to severe. After removal of 3 bases from V and 8 bases from J, the junction contained 12 bases not matched to a gene. The CDR3 sequence is 16 residues long. The germline gives CDR1 KGHDR, CDR2 SFDVKD. The record originates from a study of CD4 T cell repertoires in COVID-19. Overall study context: Other coronavirus spike proteins restimulated relabeled CFSE-low cells expanded with IL-2 for approximately 9 days. Study observations and caveats: Several top expanded SARS-CoV-2-reactive clonotypes were shared by two or three memory subsets.

Only in-frame clones appear in the TCRdb table, and some are missing; sequencing was by immunoSEQ multiplex PCR. The sample comprises some 80,000 clones, around 82% of which are singletons, and 0.5% to 0.6% rests with the top ten. This sequence originates from a human donor who had COVID-19. This rearrangement joins TRBV24-1 to TRBJ2-3; 8 bases align to TRBD1. Here the sequenced sample was CD4+ T cells from peripheral blood, taken after recovery from COVID-19. CDR3 sequence reads: CATSDPGTGPQGTQYF. CDR3 DNA: TGTGCCACCAGTGATCCCGGGACAGGCCCTCAGGGTACGCAGTATTTT.